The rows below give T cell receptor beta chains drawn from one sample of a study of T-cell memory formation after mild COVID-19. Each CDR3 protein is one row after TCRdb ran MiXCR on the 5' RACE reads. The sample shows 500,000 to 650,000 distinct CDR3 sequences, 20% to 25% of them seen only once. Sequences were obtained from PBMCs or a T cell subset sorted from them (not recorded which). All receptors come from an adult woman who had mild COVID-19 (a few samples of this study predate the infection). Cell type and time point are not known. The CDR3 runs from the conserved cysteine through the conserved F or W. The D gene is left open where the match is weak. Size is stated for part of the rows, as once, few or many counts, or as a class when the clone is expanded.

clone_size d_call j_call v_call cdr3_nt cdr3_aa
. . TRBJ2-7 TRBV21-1 TGTGCCAGCAGCCCGAAGGGGGAATACGAGCAGTACTTC CASSPKGEYEQYF
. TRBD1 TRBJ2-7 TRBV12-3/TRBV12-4 TGTGCCAGCAGCCGACAGGGGATCTCCTACGAGCAGTACTTC CASSRQGISYEQYF
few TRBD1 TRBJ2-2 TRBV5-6 TGTGCCAGCAGCTTGGCCGACAGGGGGATCACCGGGGAGCTGTTTTTT CASSLADRGITGELFF
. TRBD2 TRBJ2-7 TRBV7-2 TGTGCCAGCAGCTCCGGGAGTGGGCGGGAGTTCGGCTACGAGCAGTACTTC CASSSGSGREFGYEQYF
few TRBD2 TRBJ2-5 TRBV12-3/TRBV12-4 TGTGCCAGCAGTTTATTAGCGGGGGGGCCCGAGACCCAGTACTTC CASSLLAGGPETQYF
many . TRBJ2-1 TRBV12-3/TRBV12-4 TGTGCCAGCAGTCGGAAGGGTACTGACTACAATGAGCAGTTCTTC CASSRKGTDYNEQFF
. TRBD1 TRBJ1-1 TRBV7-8 TGTGCCAGCAGCCCACGGGGGACAGGGAACACTGAAGCTTTCTTT CASSPRGTGNTEAFF
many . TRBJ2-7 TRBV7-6 TGTGCCAGCAGCTTAGGGTCCCTAACAGACTACGAGCAGTACTTC CASSLGSLTDYEQYF
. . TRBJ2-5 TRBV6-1 TGTGCCAGCAGTCTCCTGGCCAAGCGGCAGGGGCAGACCCAGTACTTC CASSLLAKRQGQTQYF
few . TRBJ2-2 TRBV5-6 TGTGCCAGCAGCTTGGGACAGGTCCCCGGGGAGCTGTTTTTT CASSLGQVPGELFF
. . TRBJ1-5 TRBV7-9 TGTGCCAGCAGCACGAGGGATCAGCCCCAGCATTTT CASSTRDQPQHF
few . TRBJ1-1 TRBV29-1 TGCAGCGTTGAAGGTCTCCTTGGGGGGCGCATGAACACTGAAGCTTTCTTT CSVEGLLGGRMNTEAFF
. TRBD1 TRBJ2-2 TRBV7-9 TGTGCCAGCAGCTTTGGACAGGGGGCGAACACCGGGGAGCTGTTTTTT CASSFGQGANTGELFF
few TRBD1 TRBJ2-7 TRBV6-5 TGTGCCAGCAGTTACTTTCAGGGGGCTACCTACGAGCAGTACTTC CASSYFQGATYEQYF
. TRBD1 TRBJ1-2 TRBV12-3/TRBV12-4 TGTGCCAGCAGTCTAACAGGGGGCGCGTACTATGGCTACACCTTC CASSLTGGAYYGYTF
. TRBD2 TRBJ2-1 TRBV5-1 TGCGCCAGCAGCCTTTCCTGGACTAGCGGGAGACAAAATGAGCAGTTCTTC CASSLSWTSGRQNEQFF
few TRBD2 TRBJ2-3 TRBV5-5 TGTGCCAGCAGCTCCGGGTGGACTAGCAGCACAGATACGCAGTATTTT CASSSGWTSSTDTQYF
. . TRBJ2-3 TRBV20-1 TGCAGTGCTAGAAGTCCAGGATTCAAGGGAGGCACAGATACGCAGTATTTT CSARSPGFKGGTDTQYF
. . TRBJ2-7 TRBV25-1 TGTGCCAGCAGTGAACGGACGGTATCCTACGAGCAGTACTTC CASSERTVSYEQYF
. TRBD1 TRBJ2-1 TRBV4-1 TGCGCCAGCAGCCTACGAGGACAGGGGTTATACAATGAGCAGTTCTTC CASSLRGQGLYNEQFF
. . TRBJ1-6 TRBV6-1 TGTGCCAGCAGTGAAGTAGGGAGGGGATCGGATTCACCCCTCCACTTT CASSEVGRGSDSPLHF
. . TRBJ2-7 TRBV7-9 TGTGCCAGCAGCGAAGAGAGCAGCTCCTACGAGCAGTACTTC CASSEESSSYEQYF
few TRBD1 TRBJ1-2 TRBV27 TGTGCCAGCAGTTCACAGGGGTTTGGCTACACCTTC CASSSQGFGYTF
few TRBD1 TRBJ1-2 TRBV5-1 TGCGCCAGCAGCTCGGAAGGGGCAGGGGGATCATATGGCTACACCTTC CASSSEGAGGSYGYTF
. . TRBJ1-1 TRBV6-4 TGTGCCAGCAGTGACTCGGGGGGCACTGAAGCTTTCTTT CASSDSGGTEAFF
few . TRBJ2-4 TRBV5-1 TGCGCCAGCAGCTTGGGGCAGGTTGACTTAGTAGCCAAAAACATTCAGTACTTC CASSLGQVDLVAKNIQYF
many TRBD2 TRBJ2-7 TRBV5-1 TGCGCCAGCATGAATAGCGGGAACCCCTACGAGCAGTACTTC CASMNSGNPYEQYF
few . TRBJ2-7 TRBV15 TGTGCCACCAGCAAGGAGGGACAGACGTACGAGCAGTACTTC CATSKEGQTYEQYF
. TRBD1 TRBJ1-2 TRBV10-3 TGTGCCATCAATCCTGGGACAGCCCGGACGTATGGCTACACCTTC CAINPGTARTYGYTF